This TCR beta chain was profiled in a study of vaccination effects on CD4 cells after COVID-19. The study, taken as a whole, reports: In healthy vaccinees, only 1 of 255 vaccine-induced clones cross-reacted with common cold coronaviruses.

V was cut by 0 bases and J by 0 bases, with 8 bases left in between. CDR1 SGHRS and CDR2 YFSETQ come from the germline V gene. The CDR3 spans 15 residues. With the ViraFEST assay, the study expanded antigen-specific CD4+ T cells using viral peptide pools, then sequenced them. After roughly ten days in culture, the CD4+ T cells were isolated. In the vaccine recipients, nucleocapsid antibodies were negative and there was no prior SARS-CoV-2 infection. Generated by immunoSEQ multiplex PCR, the TCRdb table keeps only in-frame clones and is missing some. This sample has about 23,000 clones, with approximately 69% found just once. About this clone itself: As yet, its antigen is unknown.

The material was CD4+ T cells from PBMCs cultured with SARS-CoV-2 spike peptides, obtained before COVID-19 vaccination. The TCR comes from a human donor who received a COVID-19 vaccine. The V gene is TRBV5-1, the J gene TRBJ2-3, with a possible D match to TRBD1 (6 bases). CDR3 amino acids: CASSLGDKSTDTQYF. Written as DNA, the CDR3 is TGCGCCAGCAGCTTGGGGGACAAGAGCACAGATACGCAGTATTTT.